This TCR beta chain was captured by sequencing in a study of blood T cell repertoires in COVID-19. On the study more broadly: Sites in the United States, Italy and Spain provided acute and convalescent COVID-19 samples.

The germline V gene encodes CDR1 SGHTA and CDR2 FQGNSA. V was clipped by 1 base and J by 8 bases, with 11 bases between them. The CDR3 is made up of 14 amino acids. During active infection, Seattle patients enrolled and were then monitored through disease. As originally analysed: Amplified reference gene primers provided the basis for estimating nucleated cell counts. This table comes from immunoSEQ multiplex PCR, and its TCRdb copy is limited to in-frame clones, with some not included. The D gene and trimming were derived from the DNA, and the V and J assignments and clone size from that table. The sample records approximately 290,000 clones, 80% to 85% being singletons.

The TCR sequence derives from a person aged 70 to 85 with COVID-19, enrolled during active disease. Sequencing was carried out using peripheral blood. The J gene is TRBJ1-4, the V gene TRBV7-2, with D perhaps matching TRBD1 (6 bases). The CDR3 region is CASSLETGREKLFF. DNA of the CDR3: TGTGCCAGCAGCTTAGAAACAGGGCGCGAAAAACTGTTTTTT.